One T cell receptor (beta chain) is described in this entry. Its antigen is not identified. This record belongs to a study of siplizumab effects on memory and regulatory T cells. Study-wide findings and caveats: Siplizumab produced a significant drop in alloreactive sequences attributable to unstimulated CD4+ memory cells. Unstimulated subsets were the mapping target of only a minor fraction of alloreactive clones. Memory cells seemed less diverse than naive T cells, which also seemed major contributors to the alloresponse.

The CDR3 sequence is 14 residues long. V lost 6 bases, J lost 8 bases, and 8 bases stayed unmatched. CDR1 and CDR2 from the germline V gene are MNHEY and SVGAGI. The method was immunoSEQ multiplex PCR; TCRdb's version includes in-frame clones alone and lacks a portion of them. Of 100,000 or so clones in the sample, 94% are singletons; the top ten hold 1% to 1.5%. This sequence joins TRBV6-5 and TRBJ2-1; 9 bases align to TRBD2. The sample taken for sequencing was non-Treg CD4+ T cells sorted from blood. The TCR comes from a human donor in good health. The CDR3 region is CASRQVAGVDEQFF. CDR3 bases: TGTGCCAGCAGGCAGGTAGCGGGAGTGGATGAGCAGTTCTTC.